This T cell receptor beta chain was sequenced in a study of cytomegalovirus exposure and HLA in healthy donors. Overall study findings and caveats: The study designated over 150 TCR beta chains cytomegalovirus-associated.

Profiled with immunoSEQ multiplex PCR; TCRdb holds only in-frame clones, not every one. The sample has 90,000 to 120,000 clones, 90% to 97% seen once; the top ten hold about 0.7%. Separate from the 666-subject first cohort, the roughly 130-subject validation cohort was the one that the donors belonged to. About this clone: Its specificity is not known. The junction and the germline gene differ at one end; a read error may be behind it.

This TCR derives from a woman between 18 and 30 years old in good health and CMV-seronegative. The specimen sequenced was PBMCs.

The CDR3 sequence is CASSPPPGQGSGELFF. The DNA for the CDR3 is TGTGCTAGCAGCCCCCCCCCGGGACAGGGGTCCGGGGAGCTGTTTTTT. The chain is built from TRBV7-7 and TRBJ2-2, with 10 bases fitting TRBD1. Germline CDR1 SSHAT, CDR2 FNYEAQ (reference sequence). This CDR3 spans 16 amino acids.